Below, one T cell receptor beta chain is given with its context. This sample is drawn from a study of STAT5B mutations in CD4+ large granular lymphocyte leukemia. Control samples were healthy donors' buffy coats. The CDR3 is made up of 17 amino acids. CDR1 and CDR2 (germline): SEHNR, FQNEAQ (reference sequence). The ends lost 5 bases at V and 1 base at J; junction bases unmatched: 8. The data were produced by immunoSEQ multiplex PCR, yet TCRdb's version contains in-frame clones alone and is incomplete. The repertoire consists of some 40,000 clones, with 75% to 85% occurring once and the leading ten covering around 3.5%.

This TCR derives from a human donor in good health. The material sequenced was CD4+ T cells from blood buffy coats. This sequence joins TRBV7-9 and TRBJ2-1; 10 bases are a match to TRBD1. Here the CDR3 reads CASSRGQGVVSYNEQFF. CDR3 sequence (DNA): TGTGCCAGCAGCCGCGGACAGGGGGTGGTATCCTACAATGAGCAGTTCTTC.